Listed below are T cell receptor beta chains from one sample, sequenced in a study of OX40 agonist ivuxolimab in advanced cancers. TCRdb's copy holds only in-frame clones and misses some; the assay was immunoSEQ multiplex PCR. The sample yields fewer than 85,000 clones, approximately 90% seen once. Here the sequenced sample was CD4+ or CD8+ T cells sorted from blood, taken in a trial of the OX40 agonist ivuxolimab. The receptor source for this set is an adult with an advanced solid tumor such as melanoma, head and neck, liver or kidney cancer. Each CDR3 is given with its conserved first and last residue. D genes are given only for firm matches. Clone size, where shown, is once, few, many, or a class for clones that have expanded.

d_gene	v_gene	abundance	j_gene	CDR3aa	CDR3nt
-	TRBV5-4	once	TRBJ2-7	CASSPEVAYEQYF	TGTGCCAGCAGCCCCGAGGTGGCCTACGAGCAGTACTTC
-	TRBV21-1	few	TRBJ1-5	CASSTPGGGDQPQHF	TGTGCCAGCAGCACCCCCGGAGGGGGAGATCAGCCCCAGCATTTT
-	TRBV7-9	-	TRBJ2-7	CASSLGFGSGSGYGEQYF	TGTGCCAGCAGCTTAGGTTTTGGTTCAGGGTCGGGATACGGGGAGCAGTACTTC
-	TRBV10-3	once	TRBJ2-3	CAISDPVRSTDTQYF	TGTGCCATCAGTGACCCCGTTCGTAGCACAGATACGCAGTATTTT
TRBD2	TRBV11-2	few	TRBJ2-5	CASSPTSGVAETQYF	TGTGCCAGCAGCCCGACTAGCGGGGTAGCAGAGACCCAGTACTTC
-	TRBV14	-	TRBJ1-2	CASSFSTTPNYGYTF	TGTGCCAGCAGCTTCTCCACGACACCGAACTATGGCTACACCTTC
-	TRBV5-4	-	TRBJ1-3	CASSLVGSGNTIYF	TGTGCCAGCAGCTTGGTGGGGTCTGGAAACACCATATATTTT
TRBD2	TRBV6-5	few	TRBJ2-1	CASSPREGSYNEQFF	TGTGCCAGCAGTCCCCGGGAGGGCTCCTACAATGAGCAGTTCTTC
TRBD1	TRBV2	-	TRBJ1-2	CASNAGGDGYTF	TGTGCCAGCAACGCAGGGGGCGATGGCTACACCTTC
-	TRBV19	-	TRBJ2-7	CASSIGGDEQYF	TGTGCCAGTAGTATAGGCGGGGACGAGCAGTACTTC
-	TRBV27	-	TRBJ1-6	CASRDLGGSYNSPLHF	TGTGCCAGCAGAGACCTTGGAGGGTCCTATAATTCACCCCTCCACTTT
TRBD2	TRBV29-1	-	TRBJ2-2	CLAGELTGELFF	TGCCTAGCGGGAGAGCTCACCGGGGAGCTGTTTTTT
-	TRBV11-2	-	TRBJ1-4	CASSLDPGPEGEKLFF	TGTGCCAGCAGCTTAGATCCCGGGCCCGAGGGTGAAAAACTGTTTTTT
TRBD1	TRBV5-1	-	TRBJ2-4	CASSFTGGDVPLLYF	TGCGCCAGCAGCTTTACAGGGGGAGACGTCCCTCTGTTGTACTTC
TRBD1	TRBV5-1	once	TRBJ2-3	CASSLTGDGTDTQYF	TGCGCCAGCAGCCTTACAGGGGACGGCACAGATACGCAGTATTTT
TRBD2	TRBV10-2	-	TRBJ2-7	CASSEVSGRVQYF	TGCGCCAGCAGTGAAGTTAGCGGGAGGGTGCAGTACTTC
TRBD1	TRBV5-1	-	TRBJ2-7	CASSADRGKEQYF	TGCGCCAGCAGCGCGGACAGGGGCAAAGAGCAGTACTTC
TRBD1	TRBV5-4	-	TRBJ2-7	CASSSPGQGTEQYF	TGTGCCAGCAGCTCCCCGGGACAGGGAACCGAGCAGTACTTC
-	TRBV27	few	TRBJ2-5	CASSSWGLQETQYF	TGTGCCAGCAGTTCCTGGGGGCTACAAGAGACCCAGTACTTC
-	TRBV19	-	TRBJ1-5	CASSLAQERQPQHF	TGTGCCAGTAGTCTTGCCCAGGAACGACAGCCCCAGCATTTT
TRBD2	TRBV7-8	-	TRBJ2-5	CATSGRETQYF	TGTGCCACCAGCGGGAGAGAGACCCAGTACTTC
-	TRBV19	few	TRBJ2-7	CASTLSAGGGYEQYF	TGTGCCAGTACCCTGTCCGCAGGGGGGGGGTACGAGCAGTACTTC
-	TRBV19	-	TRBJ1-2	CASSIDRAGANYGYTF	TGTGCCAGTAGTATAGATAGAGCCGGAGCTAACTATGGCTACACCTTC
-	TRBV27	-	TRBJ2-6	CASRQAFSGANVLTF	TGTGCCAGCAGGCAGGCCTTCTCTGGGGCCAACGTCCTGACTTTC
-	TRBV15	-	TRBJ2-7	CATSRELEGYEQYF	TGTGCCACCAGCAGAGAACTAGAGGGATACGAGCAGTACTTC